A single sample is the source of the 13 T cell receptor beta chains below, sequenced in a study of cytomegalovirus exposure and HLA in healthy donors. The PCR was carried out with 60 Vbeta primers and 13 Jbeta primers. Libraries were prepared by immunoSEQ multiplex PCR; TCRdb keeps only in-frame clonotypes and omits some of them. This table holds approximately 140,000 clones, roughly four fifths found once. The specimen sequenced was PBMCs. The receptors were sampled from a woman aged 40-49 years in good health and CMV-seronegative.

The rearrangement joins TRBV28 to TRBJ1-4; D may be TRBD1 (5 bases). Trimming pared 7 bases from V and 3 bases from J, leaving 15 bases between. Germline assignment: CDR1 MDHEN and CDR2 SYDVKM. This CDR3 has 15 residues. The CDR3 DNA is TGTGCCAGCAAACCCCCCAGGGCGTCTAATGAAAAACTGTTTTTT. It codes for CASKPPRASNEKLFF.

The genes are TRBV2 and TRBJ2-4, with a tentative D call TRBD2 (6 bases). V gave up 1 base and J gave up 5 bases, with 15 bases separating them. Germline assignment: CDR1 SNHLY and CDR2 FYNNEI. The CDR3 runs to 16 residues. The CDR3 DNA sequence: TGTGCCAGCAGTGAAGAAGTCGGGGGTGCGGAAAACATTCAGTACTTC. Translating it yields CASSEEVGGAENIQYF. The variable domain in full, completed from reference TRBV2 and TRBJ2-4, reads EPEVTQTPSHQVTQMGQEVILRCVPISNHLYFYWYRQILGQKVEFLVSFYNNEISEKSEIFDDQFSVERPDGSNFTLKIRSTKLEDSAMYFCASSEEVGGAENIQYFGAGTRLSVL.

The rearrangement links TRBV5-5 to TRBJ1-2; 8 bases map to TRBD1. J lost 4 bases, V lost 0 bases, and 2 bases had no gene match. The CDR3 has 14 residues. Germline-derived CDR1 and CDR2 are SGHKS and YYEKEE (reference sequence). The CDR3 DNA reads as TGTGCCAGCAGCTTGGGACAGGGGACCTATGGCTACACCTTC. Residues: CASSLGQGTYGYTF.

The CDR3 sequence is CASSYSGGTNTGELFF. CDR3 DNA: TGTGCCAGCAGCTATAGCGGGGGGACGAACACCGGGGAGCTGTTTTTT. J is TRBJ2-2 and V is TRBV9; TRBD2 agrees at 10 bases. The CDR3 covers 16 residues. Germline CDR1 is SGDLS and CDR2 is YYNGEE. V trimming: 4 bases; J trimming: 0 bases; junction bases outside the gene matches: 3.

This chain joins TRBV4-2 and TRBJ2-1, with D possibly being TRBD2 (5 bases). Trimming shortened V by 4 bases and J by 3 bases, and 22 bases separated the two germline ends. Germline CDR1 is LGHNA and CDR2 is YNFKEQ. The CDR3 contains 18 residues. CDR3 in amino acids: CASSRERGQRIYYNEQFF. The CDR3 region has the DNA TGTGCCAGCAGCCGAGAAAGAGGTCAGCGGATCTACTACAATGAGCAGTTCTTC.

This sequence joins TRBV5-8 and TRBJ2-7; TRBD1 matches 8 bases. CDR1 SGHTS and CDR2 YDEGEE come from the germline V gene. Unmatched junction bases numbered 3, after V lost 3 bases and J lost 4 bases. The CDR3 extends over 13 amino acids. CDR3 sequence: CASSSRQGYEQYF. In DNA, the CDR3 is TGTGCCAGCAGCTCTCGACAGGGGTACGAGCAGTACTTC.

V gene TRBV5-4 combines with J gene TRBJ2-7; tentative D call: TRBD2 (7 bases). This CDR3 has 14 residues. The germline V gene encodes CDR1 SGHNT and CDR2 YYREEE (reference sequence). The V end lost 1 base, the J end lost 4 bases, and 12 bases lay between the germline ends. CDR3 nucleotide sequence: TGTGCCAGCAGCTTGTCGGGGGGCGGATACGAGCAGTACTTC. Residues: CASSLSGGGYEQYF.

The chain recombines TRBV4-1 with TRBJ1-1, with 12 bases that match TRBD1. The CDR3 length is 17 residues. The V segment lost 5 bases and the J segment 9 bases; nucleotides outside the gene matches: 16. Germline CDR1 is MGHRA and CDR2 is YSYEKL. CDR3 protein: CASSGSGTGGGWVKAFF. In nucleotides, the CDR3 is TGCGCCAGCAGCGGGTCCGGGACAGGGGGCGGGTGGGTAAAAGCTTTCTTT.

In the case of this clone: Other nucleotide sequences from this sample produce the same CDR3. V and J are TRBV5-1 and TRBJ2-2; TRBD1 agrees at 11 bases. Germline trimming cut 5 bases from V and 3 bases from J; bases unmatched to any gene: 3. Germline lookup yields CDR1 SGHRS and CDR2 YFSETQ. The CDR3 extends over 15 amino acids. CDR3 sequence: CASSPGQGDTGELFF. The CDR3 DNA is TGCGCCAGCAGTCCGGGACAGGGGGACACCGGGGAGCTGTTTTTT.

The chain links TRBV5-1 to TRBJ2-1; 11 bases line up with TRBD1. The CDR3 sequence is 17 residues long. The germline CDR1 and CDR2 sequences are SGHRS and YFSETQ. With V trimmed by 0 bases and J by 6 bases, 8 bases remained unmatched. Written as DNA, the CDR3 is TGCGCCAGCAGCTTGGGCCCTGGACAGGGGGCGATCAATGAGCAGTTCTTC. Translating it yields CASSLGPGQGAINEQFF. Drawing the rest from reference TRBV5-1 and TRBJ2-1, the complete variable domain is KAGVTQTPRYLIKTRGQQVTLSCSPISGHRSVSWYQQTPGQGLQFLFEYFSETQRNKGNFPGRFSGRQFSNSRSEMNVSTLELGDSALYLCASSLGPGQGAINEQFFGPGTRLTVL.

The sample holds a few counts of this clone. The rearrangement uses TRBV18 and TRBJ2-5, with TRBD2 identical over 8 bases. Trimming removed 6 bases from V and 10 bases from J; junction bases left unmatched: 10. This CDR3 comprises 13 residues. The germline V gene has CDR1 KGHSH and CDR2 LQKENI. CDR3 sequence (DNA): TGTGCCAGCTCCCCCAGCGGGGGAGGCGGCCAGTACTTC. Its protein is CASSPSGGGGQYF.

The chain links TRBV5-4 to TRBJ2-5, with TRBD2 matching over 9 bases. V dropped 9 bases and J dropped 1; count of bases not matched to a gene: 13. Germline CDR1 reads SGHNT; CDR2 reads YYREEE (reference sequence). The CDR3 covers 16 residues. CDR3 DNA: TGTGCCATAAACTCGATGGGGCGGGGGGGCCAAGAGACCCAGTACTTC. Residues: CAINSMGRGGQETQYF.

In this sample, this clone turned up a few times. The chain couples TRBV6-5 to TRBJ1-1, with TRBD1 as a possible D gene (6 bases). CDR3 length equals 14 residues. V was trimmed by 1 base and J by 1 base, leaving 7 bases between them. Germline CDR1 MNHEY, CDR2 SVGAGI. The CDR3 loop reads CASSYLGQNTEAFF. As DNA, the CDR3 is TGTGCCAGCAGTTACTTGGGACAGAACACTGAAGCTTTCTTT.